Each of the 15 T cell receptor beta chains below was sequenced from the same sample in a study of type 1 regulatory T cells. TCRdb processed the reads anew with MiXCR; each CDR3 protein has one entry. Here the sample spans roughly 62,000 distinct CDR3 sequences, 62% being singletons. Their antigen targets remain unknown. Sequenced input: cultured non-Tr1 T cells, either the whole culture or a sorted T cell fraction (not recorded which). The receptors were gathered from a human donor in good health.

This clonotype was detected a few times. The chain has TRBV6-5 and TRBJ1-1, with no clear D. The CDR3 has 13 residues. Trimming took 6 bases from V and 4 from J, leaving 12 bases between them. The V gene's germline CDR1 is MNHEY and CDR2 SVGAGI. The DNA of the CDR3 is TGTGCCAGCAGGCCCAACAGAGGCACTGAAGCTTTCTTT. Encoded protein: CASRPNRGTEAFF.

The table lists this clonotype with a few counts. The chain combines TRBV6-1 with TRBJ2-3; the match to TRBD1 covers 9 bases. CDR3 size: 16 residues. The V gene end was trimmed by 4 bases and the J gene end by 3 bases; junction bases not matched to a gene: 8. CDR1 and CDR2 (germline): MNHNS, SASEGT. This CDR3 is CASSVQQGALTDTQYF. DNA of the CDR3: TGTGCCAGCAGTGTTCAACAGGGGGCACTTACAGATACGCAGTATTTT.

The rearrangement joins TRBV6-2 or TRBV6-3 to TRBJ1-1, with D uncertain. Germline CDR1 is MNHEY and CDR2 is SVGEGT. V shed 8 bases and J shed 3 bases, with 7 bases lying between them. The CDR3 length is 11 residues. The CDR3 DNA is TGTGCCAGCCTTCAGTACACTGAAGCTTTCTTT. Translating it yields CASLQYTEAFF.

The rearrangement uses TRBV29-1 and TRBJ2-1; 14 bases map to TRBD2. Germline CDR1 SQVTM, CDR2 ANQGSEA. The CDR3 consists of 18 residues. V trimming: 4 bases; J trimming: 2 bases; junction bases outside the gene matches: 10. The DNA of the CDR3 is TGCAGCGTTGGAGGTGGGACTAGCGGGAGTTCGACCTACAATGAGCAGTTCTTC. It encodes CSVGGGTSGSSTYNEQFF.

V gene TRBV11-2 combines with J gene TRBJ2-3; D is unresolved. Germline CDR1 is SGHAT and CDR2 is FQNNGV. Trimming left V 2 bases short and J 1 base short, with 7 bases between. The CDR3 is 14 residues long. The CDR3 spells CASSLLVGTDTQYF. CDR3 coding DNA: TGTGCCAGCAGCTTATTAGTGGGCACAGATACGCAGTATTTT. The complete variable domain, with remaining parts taken from reference TRBV11-2 and TRBJ2-3, reads EAGVAQSPRYKIIEKRQSVAFWCNPISGHATLYWYQQILGQGPKLLIQFQNNGVVDDSQLPKDRFSAERLKGVDSTLKIQPAKLEDSAVYLCASSLLVGTDTQYFGPGTRLTVL.

The gene calls are TRBV3-1 and TRBJ1-2; perhaps TRBD1 as D (5 bases). The ends were cut back, 6 bases at V and 0 bases at J, with 11 bases in the middle. The CDR3 is made up of 14 amino acids. Per the germline V gene, CDR1 is LGHDT and CDR2 is YNNKEL (reference sequence). Here the CDR3 DNA reads TGTGCCAGCAGTCAGCAGGGTTCTAACTATGGCTACACCTTC. Translated, it gives CASSQQGSNYGYTF.

The gene calls are TRBV7-2 and TRBJ1-1, with D possibly matching TRBD1 (6 bases). Germline V CDR1 and CDR2: SGHTA, FQGNSA. V lost 9 bases and J lost 0, with 11 bases in between. This CDR3 is 13 amino acids long. The CDR3 DNA reads TGTGCCAGTACCAGGGGATTGAACACTGAAGCTTTCTTT. Translating gives CASTRGLNTEAFF.

A single count supports this clonotype. The chain combines TRBV10-3 with TRBJ1-5, with TRBD1 matching over 9 bases. The V gene's germline CDR1 is ENHRY and CDR2 SYGVKD. This CDR3 region has 16 residues. V shed 3 bases, J shed 6 bases, and the junction held 9 bases outside the gene matches. The CDR3 nucleotides are TGTGCCATCAGTGATTCGGGACAGGGACAAGGTCAGCCCCAGCATTTT. Protein product: CAISDSGQGQGQPQHF.

V and J are TRBV20-1 and TRBJ2-6; 15 nucleotides match TRBD2. The CDR3 consists of 19 residues. V shed 6 bases and J 4 bases; nucleotides not matched to a gene: 13. Germline V gene sequence: CDR1 DFQATT, CDR2 SNEGSKA (reference sequence). The CDR3 spells CSAGTSGRPELSGANVLTF. The CDR3 nucleotides are TGCAGTGCCGGGACTAGCGGGAGGCCCGAACTATCCGGGGCCAACGTCCTGACTTTC.

This clonotype was picked up a small number of times. The genes are TRBV29-1 and TRBJ2-7; 9 positions match TRBD1. CDR1 is SQVTM, CDR2 ANQGSEA, per germline. The CDR3 is 13 residues long. Germline trimming cut 7 bases from V and 5 bases from J; bases unmatched to any gene: 9. CDR3 residues: CSAMDRGPDEQYF. Here the CDR3 DNA reads TGCAGCGCTATGGACAGGGGACCCGACGAGCAGTACTTC.

The V and J genes are TRBV29-1 and TRBJ1-1; D may be TRBD1 (6 bases). The V and J ends lost 7 bases and 5 bases respectively, with 17 bases between them. Per germline, CDR1 SQVTM and CDR2 ANQGSEA. The CDR3 contains 13 residues. CDR3 in amino acids: CSAVRGRGTEAFF. The DNA of the CDR3 is TGCAGCGCCGTCCGGGGCAGGGGTACTGAAGCTTTCTTT.

The CDR3 sequence is CAISPGAGREKLFF. The CDR3 bases are TGTGCCATCAGTCCGGGGGCCGGTCGGGAAAAACTGTTTTTT. The V and J genes are TRBV10-3 and TRBJ1-4; D is perhaps TRBD1 (6 bases). Trimming shortened V by 5 bases and J by 8 bases, and 15 bases separated the two germline ends. Germline CDR1 ENHRY, CDR2 SYGVKD. The CDR3 length is 14 residues.

This chain links TRBV7-8 with TRBJ2-3; D is perhaps TRBD2 (6 bases). Per the germline V gene, CDR1 is SGHVS and CDR2 is FQNEAQ. Deletions cut 4 bases from V and 2 bases from J, with 16 bases between. The CDR3 is made up of 16 amino acids. The CDR3 loop is CASSSSGGGITDTQYF. As DNA, the CDR3 is TGTGCCAGCAGCTCCTCAGGAGGAGGGATCACAGATACGCAGTATTTT.

The CDR3 protein is CASSPRNRDVSYEQYF. DNA of the CDR3: TGTGCCAGCAGCCCCAGGAACCGGGACGTCTCCTACGAGCAGTACTTC. The chain couples TRBV7-2 to TRBJ2-7; possibly TRBD1 or TRBD2 for D (5 bases each). V lost 5 bases and J lost 0, with 17 bases in between. The CDR3 length is 16 residues. Germline V gene sequence: CDR1 SGHTA, CDR2 FQGNSA.

This clonotype appeared a few times. The chain links TRBV5-1 to TRBJ1-1; D call uncertain. The CDR3 loop spans 11 amino acids. Between the trimmed V and J ends, which lost 4 bases and 4 bases, there was a span of 5 bases. In germline, CDR1 is SGHRS, CDR2 YFSETQ. For the CDR3, the DNA is TGCGCCAGCAGCAAGGGCACTGAAGCTTTCTTT. This translates into CASSKGTEAFF. Full variable domain (outside the CDR3, taken from reference TRBV5-1 and TRBJ1-1): KAGVTQTPRYLIKTRGQQVTLSCSPISGHRSVSWYQQTPGQGLQFLFEYFSETQRNKGNFPGRFSGRQFSNSRSEMNVSTLELGDSALYLCASSKGTEAFFGQGTRLTVV.